Each of the 8 T cell receptor beta chains below was sequenced from the same sample in a study of OX40 agonist ivuxolimab in advanced cancers. Clones were sequenced by immunoSEQ multiplex PCR, and TCRdb holds only the in-frame ones, with some missing. The profile covers around 53,000 clones, with 70% to 85% appearing a single time and approximately 13% taken by the ten largest. The specimen comprised CD4+ or CD8+ T cells sorted from blood, sampled in a trial of the OX40 agonist ivuxolimab. These receptors were taken from an adult with an advanced solid tumor such as melanoma, head and neck, liver or kidney cancer.

The chain couples TRBV5-1 to TRBJ2-7; maybe TRBD2 (5 bases). Germline assignment: CDR1 SGHRS and CDR2 YFSETQ. The germline V and J ends were trimmed by 5 bases and 0 bases, with 12 bases remaining between them. This CDR3 contains 14 residues. CDR3 loop: CASSTTGSSYEQYF. The CDR3 bases are TGCGCCAGCAGTACTACGGGAAGCTCCTACGAGCAGTACTTC.

The chain joins TRBV27 to TRBJ2-5; 10 nucleotides align to TRBD2. Germline V CDR1 and CDR2: MNHEY, SMNVEV (reference sequence). V was pared by 5 bases and J by 5 bases, with 2 bases of the junction left unmatched. This CDR3 is built from 13 residues. The CDR3 region is CASSLAGVETQYF. The CDR3, as DNA: TGTGCCAGCAGTCTAGCGGGAGTCGAGACCCAGTACTTC.

The DNA of the CDR3 is TGTGCCAGCAGCTTAGTGACTAGCGGGACGGGCATTCAGTACTTC. Translating it yields CASSLVTSGTGIQYF. J is TRBJ2-4 and V is TRBV7-2; 11 bases map to TRBD2. The V gene end was trimmed by 1 base and the J gene end by 9 bases; junction bases not matched to a gene: 5. CDR1 SGHTA and CDR2 FQGNSA come from the germline V gene. CDR3 length equals 15 residues.

This sequence joins TRBV7-3 and TRBJ1-2, with 7 positions matching TRBD1. The CDR3 sequence is 13 residues long. V dropped 1 base and J dropped 7; count of bases not matched to a gene: 3. Per the germline V gene, CDR1 is SGHTA and CDR2 is FQGTGA. CDR3 nucleotide sequence: TGTGCCAGCAGCTTAAACTCAGGGGGTGGCTACACCTTC. It translates to CASSLNSGGGYTF.

This clone was seen only once. The chain is built from TRBV5-1 and TRBJ2-1; 11 bases map to TRBD2. Per the germline V gene, CDR1 is SGHRS and CDR2 is YFSETQ. The trim removed 5 bases at V and 0 bases at J, leaving 1 base unmatched. The CDR3 runs 15 residues. CDR3 in DNA: TGCGCCAGCAGGGGGACTAGCGGCTCCTACAATGAGCAGTTCTTC. Residues: CASRGTSGSYNEQFF.

The V call is TRBV29-1, the J call TRBJ2-7; 11 nucleotides agree with TRBD2. With V trimmed by 6 bases and J by 2 bases, 3 bases remained unmatched. The CDR3 runs to 13 residues. Per the germline V gene, CDR1 is SQVTM and CDR2 is ANQGSEA. The CDR3 sequence: CSVGTSGAYEQYF. CDR3 bases: TGCAGCGTGGGGACTAGCGGAGCCTACGAGCAGTACTTC.

The chain uses TRBV6-5 and TRBJ1-1; TRBD1 might be the D (5 bases). The CDR3 has 12 amino acids. With 10 bases removed from V and 1 base from J, the gap between germline ends came to 10 bases. CDR1 and CDR2 (germline): MNHEY, SVGAGI. The CDR3 DNA sequence: TGTGCCACAAGGGACCCGAACACTGAAGCTTTCTTT. Protein: CATRDPNTEAFF.

In its sample, this clone was seen a few times. This chain connects TRBV19 to TRBJ1-6; no clear D. There are 13 residues in the CDR3. Germline loops: CDR1 LNHDA, CDR2 SQIVND (reference sequence). V lost 8 bases and J lost 8, with 13 bases in between. CDR3 bases: TGTGCCAGTGCCCAGGCCCATGATTCACCCCTCCACTTT. Its translation: CASAQAHDSPLHF.